This TCR beta chain was recorded in a study of beta chain features in type 1 diabetes. Across the study: Patients were similar to healthy donors in age and gender (as well as in cell yields). Findings and limits, study-wide: Whether HLA type influences TCRB rearrangement remained unresolved here.

A word on this clone: Its antigen is as yet unknown.

As every portion of the isolated RNA was reverse transcribed, the sequencing read expressed TCRB transcripts. The assay was immunoSEQ multiplex PCR, and TCRdb's table has in-frame clones only and misses some. The data hold fewer than 550,000 clones, with around 10% observed a single time. Germline V CDR1 and CDR2: MNHNS, SASEGT. This CDR3 is 15 amino acids long. V was clipped by 9 bases and J by 2 bases; unmatched bases: 11. Every participating donor gave one draw, a heparinised blood sample averaging roughly 100 mL. The sample was naive CD4+ T cells from blood. This chain connects TRBV6-1 to TRBJ2-3; 7 positions agree with TRBD2. This TCR was sampled from a young woman in good health. CDR3 in amino acids: CARHLGGDYTDTQYF. CDR3 nucleotides: TGTGCCAGGCACTTAGGAGGGGACTACACAGATACGCAGTATTTT.